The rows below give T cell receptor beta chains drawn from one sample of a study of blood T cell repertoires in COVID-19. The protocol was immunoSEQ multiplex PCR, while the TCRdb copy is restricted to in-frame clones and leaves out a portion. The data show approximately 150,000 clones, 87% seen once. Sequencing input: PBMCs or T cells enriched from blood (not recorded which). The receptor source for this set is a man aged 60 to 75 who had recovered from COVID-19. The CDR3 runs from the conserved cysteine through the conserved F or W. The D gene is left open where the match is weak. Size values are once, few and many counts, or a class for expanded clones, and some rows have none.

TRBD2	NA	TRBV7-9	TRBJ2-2	TGTGCCAGCAGCCAAACCCGGACTAGTTTCACCGGGGAGCTGTTTTTT	CASSQTRTSFTGELFF
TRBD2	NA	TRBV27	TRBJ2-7	TGTGCCAGCAGTTTAGGCGGGAGGAAAAACGAGCAGTACTTC	CASSLGGRKNEQYF
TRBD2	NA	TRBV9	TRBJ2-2	TGTGCCAGCAGCGTAGCGGGAGGGGGGCCTGGCGGGGAGCTGTTTTTT	CASSVAGGGPGGELFF
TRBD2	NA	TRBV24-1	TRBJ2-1	TGTGCCACCGGGACTAGCGGGAGGCCTCTCCAGTTCTTC	CATGTSGRPLQFF
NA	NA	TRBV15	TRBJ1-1	TGTGCCACCAGCAGAGATCCAGGGACAAACACTGAAGCTTTCTTT	CATSRDPGTNTEAFF
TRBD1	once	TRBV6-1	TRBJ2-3	TGTGCCAGCAGTGATCGCTCCGGACAGGGCTCGCAGTATTTT	CASSDRSGQGSQYF
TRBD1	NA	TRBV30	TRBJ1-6	TGTGCCTGGAGGAAGGGGGCAGACTCACCCCTCCACTTT	CAWRKGADSPLHF
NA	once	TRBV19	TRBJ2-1	TGTGCCAGTGGGTGGGAGATCGGTGAGCAGTTCTTC	CASGWEIGEQFF
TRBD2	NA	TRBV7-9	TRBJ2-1	TGTGCCAGCAGCTCCCTAGCGGGAGGAGACCGGGCTGAGCAGTTCTTC	CASSSLAGGDRAEQFF
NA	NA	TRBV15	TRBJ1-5	TGTGCCACCAGCAGAGGAGATCAGCCCCAGCATTTT	CATSRGDQPQHF
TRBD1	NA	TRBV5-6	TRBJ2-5	TGTGCCAGCAGCTTTCCCAGACAGGGCCAAGAGACCCAGTACTTC	CASSFPRQGQETQYF
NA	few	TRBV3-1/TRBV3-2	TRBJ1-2	TGTGCCAGCAGCCACCCGGACAAGCACTATGGCTACACCTTC	CASSHPDKHYGYTF
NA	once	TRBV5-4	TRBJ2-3	TGTGCCAGCAGCTACGGAGCGGGCCACACAGATACGCAGTATTTT	CASSYGAGHTDTQYF
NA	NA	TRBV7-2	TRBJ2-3	TGTGCCAGCAGCTTAGTACTAAACACAGATACGCAGTATTTT	CASSLVLNTDTQYF
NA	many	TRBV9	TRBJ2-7	TGTGCCAGCAGCGTAGGTTTCAGGTCCTACGAGCAGTACTTC	CASSVGFRSYEQYF
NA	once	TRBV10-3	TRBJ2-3	TGTGCCATCAGAACGGGACTTTACACAGATACGCAGTATTTT	CAIRTGLYTDTQYF
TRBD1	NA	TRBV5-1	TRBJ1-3	TGCGCCAGCAGCTTGGGCCCAGGGGGCTCTGGAAACACCATATATTTT	CASSLGPGGSGNTIYF
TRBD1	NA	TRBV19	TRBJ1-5	TGTGCCAGTAGCTTGGACAGGGGCCGCAATCAGCCCCAGCATTTT	CASSLDRGRNQPQHF
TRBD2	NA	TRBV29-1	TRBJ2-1	TGCAGCGTTGCCGGGACTAGCGGGAGCTCCTACAATGAGCAGTTCTTC	CSVAGTSGSSYNEQFF
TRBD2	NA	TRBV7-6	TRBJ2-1	TGTGCCAGCAGCCCAAGGACTAGCGGGGCCAATGAGCAGTTCTTC	CASSPRTSGANEQFF
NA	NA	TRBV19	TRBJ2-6	TGTGCCAGTAGTGACCGGGATTATCCTAACTCTGGGGCCAACGTCCTGACTTTC	CASSDRDYPNSGANVLTF
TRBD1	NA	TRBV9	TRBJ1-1	TGTGCCAGCAGCATAAGGGGGCAGAGCACTGAAGCTTTCTTT	CASSIRGQSTEAFF
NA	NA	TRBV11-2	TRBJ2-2	TGTGCCAGCAGCTCGGGGTTGCGGGGGCACGGGGAGCTGTTTTTT	CASSSGLRGHGELFF
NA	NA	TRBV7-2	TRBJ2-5	TGTGCCAGCAGCTTCGAGATCCAAGAGACCCAGTACTTC	CASSFEIQETQYF
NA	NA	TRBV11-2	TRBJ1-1	TGTGCCAGCAGCTTAGGACAAGTCCCCAACACTGAAGCTTTCTTT	CASSLGQVPNTEAFF
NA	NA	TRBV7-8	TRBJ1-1	TGTGCCAGCAGCTTAAGGACCCGGGATCGGGCTTTCTTT	CASSLRTRDRAFF
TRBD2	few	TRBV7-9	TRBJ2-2	TGTGCCAGCAGCCGAGGACTAGCGGGAGGGGACACCGGGGAGCTGTTTTTT	CASSRGLAGGDTGELFF
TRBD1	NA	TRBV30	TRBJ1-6	TGTGCCTGGAGTGTCGACAGGGTTGATTCACCCCTCCACTTT	CAWSVDRVDSPLHF
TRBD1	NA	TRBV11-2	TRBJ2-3	TGTGCCAGCAGCCGGGGACAGGTCGTTAGCACAGATACGCAGTATTTT	CASSRGQVVSTDTQYF
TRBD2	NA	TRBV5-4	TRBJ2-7	TGTGCCAGCAGCCTCGCAGGTCTAGCGGGGTACTCCTACGAGCAGTACTTC	CASSLAGLAGYSYEQYF
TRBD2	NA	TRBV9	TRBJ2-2	TGTGCCAGCAGCGTAGCGGCGGGAGGGACCGGGGAGCTGTTTTTT	CASSVAAGGTGELFF
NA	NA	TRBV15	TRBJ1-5	TGTGCCACCAGCAGAGTAGTCTCCCCTCAGCCCCAGCATTTT	CATSRVVSPQPQHF
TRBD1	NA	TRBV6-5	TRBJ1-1	TGTGCCAGCAGTTACCAGACAGGGTCGGGGGCTTTCTTT	CASSYQTGSGAFF
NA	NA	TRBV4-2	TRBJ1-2	TGTGCCAGCAGCCTCCATGGGCCAGACCCCTATGGCTACACCTTC	CASSLHGPDPYGYTF
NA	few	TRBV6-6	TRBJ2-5	TGTGCCAGCAGCAGGGGTGTAGGAGAGACCCAGTACTTC	CASSRGVGETQYF
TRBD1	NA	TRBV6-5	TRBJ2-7	TGTGCCAGCAGAGGAGGACAGGGATTCTCCTACGAGCAGTACTTC	CASRGGQGFSYEQYF
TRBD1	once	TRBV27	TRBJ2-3	TGTGCCAGCAGTCGGACAGGGGCGGTTGGCACAGATACGCAGTATTTT	CASSRTGAVGTDTQYF
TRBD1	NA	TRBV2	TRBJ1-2	TGTGCCAGCAGCACAAGTAGGACAGGGAGAAAGGGCTACACCTTC	CASSTSRTGRKGYTF
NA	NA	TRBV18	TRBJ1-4	TGTGCCAGCTCACCACTCGGGGGGAGCGTCGGTAGAACTAATGAAAAACTGTTTTTT	CASSPLGGSVGRTNEKLFF
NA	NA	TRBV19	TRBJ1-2	TGTGCCAGTAGTATAGTTACAGGGCGGAGCGGCTACACCTTC	CASSIVTGRSGYTF
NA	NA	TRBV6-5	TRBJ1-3	TGTGCCAGCAGTTTCCCGGGGGGGGGCGGAAACACCATATATTTT	CASSFPGGGGNTIYF
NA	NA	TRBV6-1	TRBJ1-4	TGTGCCAGCAGTGATCGGACAGCTGAAAAACTGTTTTTT	CASSDRTAEKLFF
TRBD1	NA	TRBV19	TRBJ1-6	TGTGCCAGTAGCAAGACAGGGAATAATTCACCCCTCCACTTT	CASSKTGNNSPLHF
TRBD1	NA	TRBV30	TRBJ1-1	TGTGCCTGGAGTGTAGACAGGGTGGGGACTGAAGCTTTCTTT	CAWSVDRVGTEAFF
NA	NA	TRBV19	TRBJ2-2	TGTGCCAGTAGTATAGAGGCCGAGGCCTCCGAGCTGTTTTTT	CASSIEAEASELFF
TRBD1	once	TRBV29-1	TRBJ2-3	TGCAGCGAGAAACAGGGGGCAGATACGCAGTATTTT	CSEKQGADTQYF
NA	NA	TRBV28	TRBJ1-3	TGTGCCAGCAGGCTAGGATGGCAGGGTACCTCTGGAAACACCATATATTTT	CASRLGWQGTSGNTIYF
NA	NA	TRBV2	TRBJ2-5	TGTGCCAGCAGTGAGGTGACAAACCAAGAGACCCAGTACTTC	CASSEVTNQETQYF
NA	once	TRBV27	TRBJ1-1	TGTGCCAGCAGTCTCCTCGGGCGGGGCACTGAAGCTTTCTTT	CASSLLGRGTEAFF
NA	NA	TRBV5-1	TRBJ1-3	TGCGCCAGCAGCGCCGGGAGCTCTGGAAACACCATATATTTT	CASSAGSSGNTIYF
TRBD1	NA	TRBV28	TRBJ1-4	TGTGCCAGCAGATCGACAGGGCCAACTAATGAAAAACTGTTTTTT	CASRSTGPTNEKLFF
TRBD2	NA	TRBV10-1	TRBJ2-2	TGCGCCAGCAGTGAGAGCGGGCTAGCGGGAGAGAGGGCCGGGGAGCTGTTTTTT	CASSESGLAGERAGELFF
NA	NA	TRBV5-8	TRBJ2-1	TGTGCCAGCAGCTTGTCTGGGACAAGGAATGAGCAGTTCTTC	CASSLSGTRNEQFF
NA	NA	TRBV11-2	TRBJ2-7	TGTGCCAGCAGCCTATTGACTGTGTCCTACGAGCAGTACTTC	CASSLLTVSYEQYF
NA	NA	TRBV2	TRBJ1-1	TGTGCCAGCAGTGAAATGGGGGGGACGAACACTGAAGCTTTCTTT	CASSEMGGTNTEAFF